This T cell receptor beta chain is drawn from a study of T cell responses to AZD1222 COVID-19 vaccine. The CDR3 contains 15 residues. The germline gives CDR1 SNHLY, CDR2 FYNNEI. V trimming: 1 base; J trimming: 8 bases; junction bases outside the gene matches: 6. Data came from immunoSEQ multiplex PCR; TCRdb stores just in-frame clones and leaves some out. This sample has approximately 98,000 clones, with approximately 90% found just once. Comments on this clone: What it recognizes is unknown.

Study-level points and caveats: Clonal diversity was possibly underestimated; the donors were predominantly white British and more often female. Spike-specific TCR repertoires showed rising breadth and depth after two AZD1222 doses. Dominant at 160-218 and 743-854, vaccine-associated CD4 TCRs also spanned spike.

The sequences come from peripheral blood, collected on day 0 of MenACWY control vaccination. This receptor was obtained from an adult in good health. The chain combines TRBV2 with TRBJ2-2; TRBD1 matches 8 bases. The CDR3 DNA follows: TGTGCCAGCAGTGAAGGCAGGGGGCTTGAGGGGGAGCTGTTTTTT. Encoded protein: CASSEGRGLEGELFF.